This TCR beta chain was found in a study of T cells in localized non-small cell lung cancer. This clone turned up a few times. The method was immunoSEQ multiplex PCR; TCRdb's version includes in-frame clones alone and lacks a portion of them. This sample has 61,000 or so clones, with 86% found just once. This CDR3 region has 16 residues. Germline-derived CDR1 and CDR2 are ENHRY and SYGVKD. Trimming at V came to 4 bases and at J to 2 bases, leaving 5 bases not matched to a gene. Sample: peripheral blood, taken before any cancer treatment. This clonotype was obtained from a woman aged 40 to 75 with stage I lung adenocarcinoma. This chain uses TRBV10-3 with TRBJ2-3; the match to TRBD2 covers 11 bases. CDR3 nucleotide sequence: TGTGCCATCAGTGTAGCGGGGGGGCCGAACACAGATACGCAGTATTTT. Translating it yields CAISVAGGPNTDTQYF.